This T cell receptor beta chain is from a study of graft-versus-host responses after intestinal transplantation. Study-level points and caveats: Early declines in HvG clones that occurred post-transplant were associated with peak circulating GvH clone levels.

This table comes from immunoSEQ multiplex PCR, and its TCRdb copy is limited to in-frame clones, with some not included. Among about 97,000 clones, 91% were seen once, and the ten largest hold over 0.15%. Turning to this clone: Its target is unknown.

The sample here was unstimulated CD4+ T cells sorted from spleen or lymph node cells, taken before transplant. The sequence derives from a human donor who was the organ donor for an intestinal transplant.

CDR3 in DNA: TGTGCCAGCAGTCGCCCGGGACAGGGGAAAGCTTTCTTT. Translating gives CASSRPGQGKAFF. The rearrangement joins TRBV28 to TRBJ1-1; TRBD1 matches 10 bases. V lost 5 bases and J lost 9; bases outside the gene matches: 6. CDR3 length: 13 amino acids. Germline values: CDR1 MDHEN, CDR2 SYDVKM.